The entry below describes one T cell receptor beta chain. Trimming took 3 bases from V and 4 from J, leaving 13 bases between them. CDR3 length equals 14 residues. Germline V gene lookup returns CDR1 SGHNT and CDR2 YYREEE (reference sequence). This sample is part of a study of blood T cell repertoires in COVID-19. Some clones are missing from TCRdb's copy, which holds only in-frame ones; the method was immunoSEQ multiplex PCR. This sample has some 31,000 clones, with about 87% found just once. This chain links TRBV5-4 with TRBJ2-5; a weak D match, TRBD1 (5 bases). The sequence came from a human donor in a cohort sampled during active COVID-19. The donor label of this sample is uncertain. Sequenced material: peripheral blood. CDR3 loop: CASSSWQGRETQYF. The CDR3 coding sequence is TGTGCCAGCAGCTCCTGGCAGGGTCGAGAGACCCAGTACTTC.